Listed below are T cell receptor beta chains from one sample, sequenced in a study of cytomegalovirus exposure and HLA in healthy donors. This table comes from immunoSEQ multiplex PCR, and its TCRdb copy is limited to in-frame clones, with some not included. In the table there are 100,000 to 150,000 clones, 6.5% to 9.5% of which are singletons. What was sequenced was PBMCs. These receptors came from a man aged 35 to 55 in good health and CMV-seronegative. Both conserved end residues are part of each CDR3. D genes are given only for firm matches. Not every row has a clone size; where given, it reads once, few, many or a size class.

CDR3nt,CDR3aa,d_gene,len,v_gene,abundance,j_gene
TGTGCCAGTAGTATAGGGCTTAATGATGGCTACACCTTC,CASSIGLNDGYTF,NA,13,TRBV19,few,TRBJ1-2
TGTGCCAGCAGGGCGGACAGGGGGCGAGTAGCTGGCTACACCTTC,CASRADRGRVAGYTF,TRBD1,15,TRBV2,NA,TRBJ1-2
TGTGCCAGCAGCTGGGGGAGGCTAGCGGGGCAAGAGACCCAGTACTTC,CASSWGRLAGQETQYF,TRBD2,16,TRBV13,NA,TRBJ2-5
TGCGCCAGCAGCTTGATGGTTGGGGCCGAGCAGTACTTC,CASSLMVGAEQYF,NA,13,TRBV5-1,NA,TRBJ2-7
TGTGCCAGCAGGTCCCTAGCGGGGGGCCGGAACACCGGGGAGCTGTTTTTT,CASRSLAGGRNTGELFF,TRBD2,17,TRBV2,few,TRBJ2-2
TGCAGTGCGGCGGCCTATGGCTACACCTTC,CSAAAYGYTF,NA,10,TRBV20-1,few,TRBJ1-2
TGTGCCAGCAGCGCCGCCGGGACAGGGGGTGTGGTCGAGCAGTACTTC,CASSAAGTGGVVEQYF,TRBD1,16,TRBV7-8,NA,TRBJ2-7
TGCGCCAGCAGTTTGGACAGGGGGTTCACTGAAGCTTTCTTT,CASSLDRGFTEAFF,TRBD1,14,TRBV10-1,few,TRBJ1-1
TGTGCCAGCAGTGGCGGATTTATGAACACTGAAGCTTTCTTT,CASSGGFMNTEAFF,NA,14,TRBV2,NA,TRBJ1-1
TGTGCCATCAGTGAGTCTGCGGGGCTCAGGGAGGAGACCCAGTACTTC,CAISESAGLREETQYF,NA,16,TRBV10-3,NA,TRBJ2-5
TGTGCCAGCAGTGTTAACAGGGGTGGAAACTATGGCTACACCTTC,CASSVNRGGNYGYTF,TRBD1,15,TRBV6-1,few,TRBJ1-2
TGTGCCAGCAGCCCCCCTATAGACACAGATACGCAGTATTTT,CASSPPIDTDTQYF,NA,14,TRBV28,NA,TRBJ2-3
TGTGCCAGCAGCTTAGATAAGTTGGACAGGGGGATATATGGCTACACCTTC,CASSLDKLDRGIYGYTF,TRBD1,17,TRBV11-3,NA,TRBJ1-2
TGCAGCGCAGGACAGGAAGATGGAAACACCATATATTTT,CSAGQEDGNTIYF,TRBD1,13,TRBV29-1,NA,TRBJ1-3
TGTGCCAGCAGCTTAGCAGGGGACAATCAGCCCCAGCATTTT,CASSLAGDNQPQHF,NA,14,TRBV7-9,few,TRBJ1-5
TGCGCCAGCAGCTTGGTTACAGGACCGAACACTGAAGCTTTCTTT,CASSLVTGPNTEAFF,NA,15,TRBV5-1,NA,TRBJ1-1
TGTGCCAGCTCACCAAATTTCGGTGAGACCCAGTACTTC,CASSPNFGETQYF,NA,13,TRBV18,once,TRBJ2-5
TGTGCCAGCGGTTTAACAGGGACGGGCACAGATACGCAGTATTTT,CASGLTGTGTDTQYF,NA,15,TRBV27,NA,TRBJ2-3
TGCGCCAGCAGCCCCCGGGACAGGGGGTCTGAGAATTCACCCCTCCACTTT,CASSPRDRGSENSPLHF,TRBD1,17,TRBV4-1,NA,TRBJ1-6
TGCGCCAGCAGCCAACACCTAGCGGGGGGGCCGGTCACCGGGGAGCTGTTTTTT,CASSQHLAGGPVTGELFF,TRBD2,18,TRBV4-1,NA,TRBJ2-2
TGTGCCACCAGCAGAGATTCGGCTGGGACAGCAGGAAACACCATATATTTT,CATSRDSAGTAGNTIYF,TRBD1,17,TRBV15,few,TRBJ1-3
TGTGCCAGCAGTGAATTGCTTTTTCTAACAGGGGTATGGCAGTACTTC,CASSELLFLTGVWQYF,TRBD1,16,TRBV6-1,NA,TRBJ2-7
TGTGCCAGCAGCCCCAGGGAATCCTACGAGCAGTACTTC,CASSPRESYEQYF,NA,13,TRBV5-4,few,TRBJ2-7
TGTGCCATCGTGGACAGCTCCTACAATGAGCAGTTCTTC,CAIVDSSYNEQFF,NA,13,TRBV10-3,NA,TRBJ2-1
TGTGCCAGCAGCTTCGGGGATGGCACTGAAGCTTTCTTT,CASSFGDGTEAFF,NA,13,TRBV7-3,NA,TRBJ1-1
TGTGCAAGTCGCTTAGCCCGGGGGCGGGGGGCCTCCTACAATGAGCAGTTCTTC,CASRLARGRGASYNEQFF,NA,18,TRBV12-2,NA,TRBJ2-1
TGTGCCAGCAGCCGGGGTGGGGAAGGGAGGCAGCCCCAGCATTTT,CASSRGGEGRQPQHF,NA,15,TRBV6-5,NA,TRBJ1-5
TGTGCCAGCTGGTCGGGAGCGAGCTCCTATAATTCACCCCTCCACTTT,CASWSGASSYNSPLHF,NA,16,TRBV18,few,TRBJ1-6
TGTGCCAGCAGCGTAGAACTAGCGGCCTACAATGAGCAGTTCTTC,CASSVELAAYNEQFF,TRBD2,15,TRBV9,few,TRBJ2-1
TGTGCCAGCAGCAAACGGGCTAGCGGGGGGATAACTAGCACAGATACGCAGTATTTT,CASSKRASGGITSTDTQYF,NA,19,TRBV21-1,NA,TRBJ2-3
TGTGCCAGCCGGTGGGGACAACTCACAGATACGCAGTATTTT,CASRWGQLTDTQYF,NA,14,TRBV6-1,few,TRBJ2-3
TGTGCCAGCAGCCTCGCCGGGACAGAAGAGACCCAGTACTTC,CASSLAGTEETQYF,TRBD1,14,TRBV5-4,few,TRBJ2-5
TGTGCCATCAGTGAACTCCAGGACTTCGAGCAGTACTTC,CAISELQDFEQYF,NA,13,TRBV10-3,NA,TRBJ2-7
TGTGCCAGCAGCTCACAGGGACGATCAACCTACGAGCAGTACTTC,CASSSQGRSTYEQYF,NA,15,TRBV5-4,few,TRBJ2-7
TGTGCCAGCAGTTACAGGGGCTATGGCTACACCTTC,CASSYRGYGYTF,NA,12,TRBV6-5,few,TRBJ1-2
TGTGCCAGCAGCCCATGGACTAGCGGGGGGGCCATCAATGAGCAGTTCTTC,CASSPWTSGGAINEQFF,TRBD2,17,TRBV11-1,few,TRBJ2-1
TGCGCCAGCAGCTTGGCGGCAGGGGTACAGTCCGAGCAGTTCTTC,CASSLAAGVQSEQFF,NA,15,TRBV5-1,few,TRBJ2-1
TGCGCCAGCAGCTTGGGCCCCATAGGGGCGGAATCTAGCAATCAGCCCCAGCATTTT,CASSLGPIGAESSNQPQHF,NA,19,TRBV5-1,few,TRBJ1-5
TGTGCCAGCAGTTACCGGTTCGGAAAACTGTTTTTT,CASSYRFGKLFF,NA,12,TRBV6-5,few,TRBJ1-4
TGTGCCAGCAGCCCATTCGGGATGGGGAAACTGTTTTTT,CASSPFGMGKLFF,NA,13,TRBV7-2,NA,TRBJ1-4
TGTGCCAGCCGGGGGTACTATGGCTACACCTTC,CASRGYYGYTF,NA,11,TRBV2,few,TRBJ1-2
TGCGCCAGCAGCCAAAGACAGGGGGTCGGGGAGCTGTTTTTT,CASSQRQGVGELFF,TRBD1,14,TRBV4-3,NA,TRBJ2-2
TGCGCCAGCAGTGACCAGGACAGGTCGGGGACTGAAGCTTTCTTT,CASSDQDRSGTEAFF,TRBD1,15,TRBV10-2,NA,TRBJ1-1
TGTGCCAGCATCCTGACAGGTGGCACCGGGGAGCTGTTTTTT,CASILTGGTGELFF,NA,14,TRBV5-5,few,TRBJ2-2
TGCGCCAGCAGCCAAGTGGCAGGGGGATTGAACACTGAAGCTTTCTTT,CASSQVAGGLNTEAFF,TRBD1,16,TRBV4-1,NA,TRBJ1-1
TGTGCCAGCAGCTTGGATCGGGGTTTGAACACTGAAGCTTTCTTT,CASSLDRGLNTEAFF,NA,15,TRBV7-9,NA,TRBJ1-1
TGTGCCAGCACCGGGACAGGCCTGAACGAGCAGTACTTC,CASTGTGLNEQYF,TRBD1,13,TRBV6-1,few,TRBJ2-7
TGCAGCGTTGAAGTCTGGGCAGGGGGCAGCTACGAGCAGTACTTC,CSVEVWAGGSYEQYF,TRBD1,15,TRBV29-1,NA,TRBJ2-7
TGCGCCAGCAGCCCCGGACTAGCGGGGGGATCTTTCTCCTACGAGCAGTACTTC,CASSPGLAGGSFSYEQYF,TRBD2,18,TRBV5-1,NA,TRBJ2-7
TGTGCCAGCAGTGAACGGGAGACAGTCTATGGCTACACCTTC,CASSERETVYGYTF,NA,14,TRBV6-1,few,TRBJ1-2
TGTGCCAGCAGCCCCAGGGCGAGTGATCAGCCCCAGCATTTT,CASSPRASDQPQHF,NA,14,TRBV6-5,few,TRBJ1-5
TGTGCCAGCACCCTGGGACAGGGGGCAACTGAAGCTTTCTTT,CASTLGQGATEAFF,TRBD1,14,TRBV2,medium-sized,TRBJ1-1
TGTGCCATCAGTGGGACAGAGTACCAAGAGACCCAGTACTTC,CAISGTEYQETQYF,NA,14,TRBV10-3,few,TRBJ2-5